This paragraph reports one T cell receptor beta chain. The source of the sample is a study of blood T cell repertoires in COVID-19. The germline V gene encodes CDR1 MNHEY and CDR2 SVGAGI. Between the trimmed V and J ends, which lost 0 bases and 4 bases, there was a span of 6 bases. The CDR3 runs to 14 residues. Data came from immunoSEQ multiplex PCR; TCRdb stores just in-frame clones and leaves some out. The data hold about 210,000 clones, with 84% observed a single time. This clonotype originated in a woman aged 25 to 39 who had been exposed to COVID-19. This chain connects TRBV6-5 to TRBJ2-2, with unresolved D. Sequenced sample: PBMCs or T cells enriched from blood (not recorded which). The CDR3 reads CASSYSRSTGELFF. The CDR3 bases are TGTGCCAGCAGTTACTCGAGGAGCACCGGGGAGCTGTTTTTT.